Below are 2 T cell receptor beta chains sequenced from a single sample in a study of early T cells in non-severe SARS-CoV-2 infection. A single record per CDR3 protein comes from TCRdb applying MiXCR to the 5' RACE reads. Among about 23,000 distinct CDR3 sequences, 3.5% to 5% were seen once, and the ten largest hold 7.8%. Source material: whole blood. The receptors were gathered from an adult who was a healthcare worker with PCR-confirmed SARS-CoV-2 infection or an uninfected control (not recorded which).

The CDR3, as DNA: TGTGCCAGCAGTCCGTCGGGACAGGGTACGGAGCAGTACTTC. Translation: CASSPSGQGTEQYF. The J gene is TRBJ2-7, the V gene TRBV6-5; 9 nucleotides agree with TRBD1. Trimming cost V 5 bases and J 7 bases; bases outside gene matches: 9. Germline V CDR1 and CDR2: MNHEY, SVGAGI. There are 14 residues in the CDR3.

This clonotype was detected many times. This chain's CDR3 is CSARNGNNEQFF. CDR3 in DNA: TGCAGTGCTAGAAACGGGAACAATGAGCAGTTCTTC. This chain joins TRBV20-1 and TRBJ2-1, with a possible D match to TRBD2 (5 bases). The CDR3 has 12 amino acids. Germline V gene lookup returns CDR1 DFQATT and CDR2 SNEGSKA (reference sequence). Trimming pared 2 bases from V and 5 bases from J, leaving 7 bases between.